This T cell receptor (beta chain) was sequenced during a study of cytomegalovirus exposure and HLA in healthy donors. Primers for the PCR totalled 60 Vbeta and 13 Jbeta. The repertoire was sequenced with immunoSEQ multiplex PCR; TCRdb's copy has only in-frame clones and lacks some. The data show tens of thousands of clones, roughly 77% seen once. This TCR was sampled from a woman aged 40-49 years in good health and CMV-seropositive. The sequencing sample was made of PBMCs.

This chain's CDR3 is CASSLMAGTNTGELFF. CDR3 nucleotide sequence: TGCGCCAGCAGCTTAATGGCAGGGACGAACACCGGGGAGCTGTTTTTT. This chain connects TRBV5-1 to TRBJ2-2; D perhaps matches TRBD1 (5 bases). The germline CDR1 and CDR2 sequences are SGHRS and YFSETQ. This CDR3 is built from 16 residues. V was shortened by 2 bases and J by 0 bases, with 11 bases between the two germline ends.